This T cell receptor beta chain stems from a study of siplizumab effects on memory and regulatory T cells. The data were produced by immunoSEQ multiplex PCR, yet TCRdb's version contains in-frame clones alone and is incomplete. The sample has some 100,000 clones; 91% are singletons. Regarding this clone: Its antigen is unidentified. A read error may account for a junction end that differs from germline.

Findings and limits, study-wide: For siplizumab cultures, the suppressive function of their proliferating Tregs was not confirmed. No naive or memory phenotype could be assigned to roughly 80-95% of proliferating clones. Siplizumab produced a significant drop in alloreactive sequences attributable to unstimulated CD4+ memory cells.

The origin of this receptor is a human donor in good health. Some clones in this sample may be carry-over from other donors' samples. The sample taken for sequencing was CD4+ T cells sorted from blood.

CDR3 DNA: TGTGCCAGCAGTTCAACCGGGTATAACATTGAAGCTTTCTTT. Protein sequence: CASSSTGYNIEAFF. The rearrangement joins TRBV28 to TRBJ1-1; D remains ambiguous. This CDR3 region has 14 residues. Germline CDR1 and CDR2: MDHEN and SYDVKM.